This passage covers 9 T cell receptor beta chains from one sample sequenced in a study of T-cell memory formation after mild COVID-19. TCRdb re-analysed the 5' RACE reads in MiXCR, keeping a single row per CDR3 protein. This table has 140,000 or so distinct CDR3 sequences, under 7% appearing once. Sequenced: PBMCs or a T cell subset sorted from them (not recorded which). Receptors were obtained from an adult woman who had mild COVID-19 (a few samples of this study predate the infection). Cell type and time point are not known.

The gene calls are TRBV18 and TRBJ1-1; possible D gene TRBD1, 6 bases. This CDR3 region has 12 residues. Trimming removed 6 bases from V and 6 bases from J, with 11 bases in between. Germline V CDR1 and CDR2: KGHSH, LQKENI. In DNA form, the CDR3 reads TGTGCCAGCTCCCAAGGGGGTTCTGAAGCTTTCTTT. Translation gives CASSQGGSEAFF.

This clonotype was detected only a few times. CDR3: CASTQGYTGELFF. For the CDR3, the DNA is TGTGCCAGCACACAGGGGTACACCGGGGAGCTGTTTTTT. The chain combines TRBV3-1 with TRBJ2-2; TRBD1 matches 7 bases. Germline-derived CDR1 and CDR2 are LGHDT and YNNKEL (reference sequence). The CDR3 has 13 amino acids. The J segment lost 3 bases and the V segment lost 7 bases, leaving 2 bases of the junction unmatched.

This clonotype was seen many times. The CDR3 nucleotides are TGTGCCAGCAGTTCGACAGGGGCGGCTGAAGCTTTCTTT. Its protein is CASSSTGAAEAFF. This chain connects TRBV6-5 to TRBJ1-1; 8 nucleotides match TRBD1. Trimming removed 4 bases from V and 6 bases from J; junction bases left unmatched: 4. The CDR3 spans 13 residues. Germline CDR1 is MNHEY and CDR2 is SVGAGI.

This clonotype was recorded many times. The genes are TRBV6-5 and TRBJ2-7; tentative D call: TRBD2 (6 bases). Looked up from germline, CDR1 is MNHEY and CDR2 is SVGAGI. The CDR3 totals 17 residues. V lost 6 bases to trimming and J lost 4 bases, with 25 bases between them. The CDR3 region is CASRRLFQEGLQYEQYF. The CDR3 coding sequence is TGTGCCAGCAGACGACTTTTCCAAGAGGGACTGCAGTACGAGCAGTACTTC.

This clonotype was detected ten times or more. V gene TRBV6-5 combines with J gene TRBJ2-7; TRBD2 matches at 7 bases. There are 16 residues in the CDR3. The V gene end was trimmed by 0 bases and the J gene end by 0 bases; junction bases not matched to a gene: 5. CDR1 and CDR2 from the germline V gene are MNHEY and SVGAGI. This CDR3 is CASSYSAGLSSYEQYF. The CDR3 bases are TGTGCCAGCAGTTACTCGGCGGGACTAAGCTCCTACGAGCAGTACTTC.

This clonotype appeared many times. CDR3 in amino acids: CASSFNRGEDEQYF. DNA for the CDR3: TGCGCCAGCAGCTTTAACAGGGGCGAGGACGAGCAGTACTTC. The chain is built from TRBV5-1 and TRBJ2-7, with 7 nucleotides matching TRBD1. Unmatched junction bases numbered 7, after V lost 2 bases and J lost 5 bases. The germline gives CDR1 SGHRS, CDR2 YFSETQ. This CDR3 comprises 14 residues.

This clonotype was detected a few times. The chain employs TRBV12-3 or TRBV12-4 and TRBJ1-1; D remains ambiguous. This CDR3 contains 13 residues. V lost 6 bases to trimming and J lost 3 bases, with 11 bases between them. The CDR3 DNA sequence: TGTGCCAGCAGCCCTCGGGAGTACACTGAAGCTTTCTTT. Translation gives CASSPREYTEAFF.

This chain joins TRBV5-5 and TRBJ1-5; perhaps TRBD1 as D (5 bases). The CDR3 is made up of 19 amino acids. CDR1 and CDR2 from the germline V gene are SGHKS and YYEKEE (reference sequence). V shed 2 bases and J shed 1 base, with 22 bases lying between them. CDR3 amino acids: CASSLLIIGDLGSNQPQHF. CDR3 DNA sequence: TGTGCCAGCAGCTTACTCATCATCGGGGACCTAGGGAGCAATCAGCCCCAGCATTTT.

On this clonotype itself: Mismatch with germline at one junction end may stem from a read error. V gene TRBV3-1 combines with J gene TRBJ2-3; the match to TRBD1 covers 8 bases. Germline assignment: CDR1 LGHDT and CDR2 YNNKEL (reference sequence). This CDR3 contains 12 residues. The CDR3: CASSQGDRSQYF. The CDR3, as DNA: TGTGCCAGCAGCCAAGGGGACAGGTCGCAATATTTT.